These T cell receptor beta chains were read from a single sample in a study of CD8 T cells in ankylosing spondylitis. One entry per CDR3 protein results from TCRdb running MiXCR on the 5' RACE reads. The table has about 390,000 distinct CDR3 sequences, 20% to 25% seen once. The source material was blood, either unsorted or a sorted T cell fraction (not recorded which). These receptors came from a male donor with ankylosing spondylitis. The CDR3 runs from the conserved cysteine through the conserved F or W. The order of the fields is J gene, V gene, clone size, D gene, CDR3 protein, CDR3 DNA. D genes are given only for firm matches. Clone size, where shown, is once, few, many, or a class for clones that have expanded.

J: TRBJ2-1
V: TRBV9
size: .
D: .
CDR3: CASSVMGSGYNEQFF
DNA: TGTGCCAGCAGCGTCATGGGTTCGGGATACAATGAGCAGTTCTTC

J: TRBJ2-7
V: TRBV10-3
size: many
D: TRBD1
CDR3: CAIVAGTGPHEQYF
DNA: TGTGCCATAGTAGCCGGGACAGGGCCCCACGAGCAGTACTTC

J: TRBJ2-5
V: TRBV28
size: .
D: TRBD2
CDR3: CASRTDEAGGTQYF
DNA: TGTGCCAGCAGAACGGACGAAGCGGGGGGGACCCAGTACTTC

J: TRBJ1-2
V: TRBV7-2
size: few
D: TRBD1
CDR3: CASSLASGTGDNYGYTF
DNA: TGTGCCAGCAGCTTAGCGAGCGGGACAGGGGATAACTATGGCTACACCTTC

J: TRBJ2-2
V: TRBV12-3/TRBV12-4
size: .
D: TRBD2
CDR3: CASSRKLAARGGELFF
DNA: TGTGCCAGCAGTCGGAAACTAGCGGCTCGTGGAGGGGAGCTGTTTTTT

J: TRBJ1-4
V: TRBV30
size: .
D: TRBD1
CDR3: CAWNTIRDRGGKLFF
DNA: TGTGCCTGGAACACTATCCGGGACAGGGGTGGAAAACTGTTTTTT

J: TRBJ2-1
V: TRBV29-1
size: few
D: .
CDR3: CSAGISDEQFF
DNA: TGCAGTGCAGGTATTAGCGATGAGCAGTTCTTC

J: TRBJ1-5
V: TRBV15
size: many
D: .
CDR3: CATSRDGGQPQHF
DNA: TGTGCCACCAGCAGAGATGGGGGCCAGCCCCAGCATTTT

J: TRBJ2-1
V: TRBV28
size: few
D: TRBD2
CDR3: CASSLASGRAYEQFF
DNA: TGTGCCAGCAGTTTAGCTAGCGGGAGGGCTTATGAGCAGTTCTTC

J: TRBJ2-1
V: TRBV20-1
size: few
D: TRBD2
CDR3: CGVGAGAAYEQFF
DNA: TGCGGAGTGGGAGCGGGAGCAGCGTATGAGCAGTTCTTC

J: TRBJ1-3
V: TRBV6-1
size: few
D: TRBD1
CDR3: CASMQGAGNTIYF
DNA: TGTGCCAGCATGCAGGGGGCGGGAAACACCATATATTTT

J: TRBJ2-1
V: TRBV2
size: .
D: TRBD2
CDR3: CASGASGRLVEFF
DNA: TGTGCCAGCGGTGCTAGCGGGAGGTTAGTGGAGTTCTTC

J: TRBJ2-1
V: TRBV18
size: .
D: .
CDR3: CASSPTGGLGEQFF
DNA: TGTGCCAGCTCACCGACAGGTGGCTTAGGTGAGCAGTTCTTC

J: TRBJ1-5
V: TRBV7-2
size: .
D: .
CDR3: CASSLEVRRNNQPQHF
DNA: TGTGCCAGCAGCCTAGAAGTGCGCCGAAACAATCAGCCCCAGCATTTT

J: TRBJ2-7
V: TRBV5-1
size: many
D: .
CDR3: CASSSSGYYEQYF
DNA: TGCGCCAGCAGCTCCTCCGGGTATTACGAGCAGTACTTC

J: TRBJ2-5
V: TRBV9
size: .
D: TRBD1
CDR3: CASSVRDRGPQETQYF
DNA: TGTGCCAGCAGCGTGAGGGACAGGGGGCCCCAAGAGACCCAGTACTTC

J: TRBJ1-2
V: TRBV20-1
size: .
D: .
CDR3: CSASPGTPANYGYTF
DNA: TGCAGTGCTAGCCCCGGGACGCCCGCTAACTATGGCTACACCTTC

J: TRBJ2-2
V: TRBV4-1
size: .
D: TRBD2
CDR3: CDSSQDLSGGIAGELFF
DNA: TGCGACAGCAGCCAAGATTTATCGGGAGGGATAGCCGGGGAGCTGTTTTTT

J: TRBJ2-7
V: TRBV6-2/TRBV6-3
size: .
D: .
CDR3: CASSPGKQQYF
DNA: TGTGCCAGCAGTCCCGGGAAGCAACAGTACTTC

J: TRBJ2-1
V: TRBV29-1
size: many
D: .
CDR3: CSVDWGWGYGEQFF
DNA: TGCAGCGTTGATTGGGGGTGGGGGTACGGTGAGCAGTTCTTC

J: TRBJ2-2
V: TRBV19
size: .
D: .
CDR3: CASSTPVGELFF
DNA: TGTGCCAGTAGTACCCCCGTCGGGGAGCTGTTTTTT

J: TRBJ1-4
V: TRBV5-1
size: few
D: .
CDR3: CASSLEIGYVGEKLFF
DNA: TGCGCCAGCAGCTTGGAAATCGGTTACGTCGGTGAAAAACTGTTTTTT

J: TRBJ2-2
V: TRBV7-3
size: few
D: TRBD2
CDR3: CASSLRAGGVHNTGELFF
DNA: TGTGCCAGCAGCTTAAGGGCGGGAGGAGTTCATAACACCGGGGAGCTGTTTTTT

J: TRBJ2-3
V: TRBV29-1
size: .
D: TRBD2
CDR3: CSVEDNLAVSTDTQYF
DNA: TGCAGCGTTGAAGACAATCTAGCGGTTAGCACAGATACGCAGTATTTT

J: TRBJ2-3
V: TRBV9
size: .
D: .
CDR3: CASTKRGTDTQYF
DNA: TGTGCCAGCACCAAACGCGGGACAGATACGCAGTATTTT

J: TRBJ2-1
V: TRBV5-1
size: few
D: .
CDR3: CASSNEFSSYNEQFF
DNA: TGCGCCAGCAGCAACGAATTTAGCTCCTACAATGAGCAGTTCTTC

J: TRBJ1-2
V: TRBV11-2
size: many
D: TRBD1
CDR3: CASSLAPPSGQGHGYTF
DNA: TGTGCCAGCAGCTTAGCACCCCCCTCGGGACAGGGACACGGCTACACCTTC

J: TRBJ2-7
V: TRBV12-3/TRBV12-4
size: few
D: TRBD2
CDR3: CASSLPPGGPTKQYF
DNA: TGTGCCAGCAGTTTACCCCCGGGAGGACCTACGAAGCAGTACTTC

J: TRBJ2-1
V: TRBV12-3/TRBV12-4
size: .
D: .
CDR3: CASSSVDWGDNEQFF
DNA: TGTGCCAGCAGTTCTGTCGACTGGGGGGACAATGAGCAGTTCTTC

J: TRBJ2-2
V: TRBV5-1
size: many
D: TRBD2
CDR3: CASSLAGTTGELFF
DNA: TGCGCCAGCAGCTTAGCGGGAACCACCGGGGAGCTGTTTTTT

J: TRBJ2-2
V: TRBV14
size: many
D: .
CDR3: CASSHPNTGELFF
DNA: TGTGCCAGCAGCCACCCAAACACCGGGGAGCTGTTTTTT

J: TRBJ2-1
V: TRBV10-3
size: .
D: .
CDR3: CAIRGGGRGGEQFF
DNA: TGTGCCATCAGGGGCGGAGGGCGAGGGGGTGAGCAGTTCTTC

J: TRBJ2-5
V: TRBV28
size: .
D: .
CDR3: CASSFVAGGGETQYF
DNA: TGTGCCAGCAGTTTTGTGGCAGGGGGAGGAGAGACCCAGTACTTC

J: TRBJ1-6
V: TRBV5-1
size: .
D: .
CDR3: CASSTDGYNSPLHF
DNA: TGCGCCAGCAGCACGGACGGCTATAATTCACCCCTCCATTTT

J: TRBJ1-1
V: TRBV12-3/TRBV12-4
size: many
D: TRBD1
CDR3: CASRRTGNTEAFF
DNA: TGTGCCAGCAGACGGACAGGGAACACTGAAGCTTTCTTT

J: TRBJ1-1
V: TRBV28
size: .
D: .
CDR3: CASTPLQARGAFF
DNA: TGTGCCAGCACCCCACTACAGGCCCGGGGGGCTTTCTTT

J: TRBJ1-5
V: TRBV10-2
size: .
D: .
CDR3: CASSDRGPGQPQHF
DNA: TGCGCCAGCAGTGACAGGGGACCAGGTCAGCCCCAGCATTTT

J: TRBJ2-5
V: TRBV2
size: once
D: .
CDR3: CASTAVRIETQYF
DNA: TGTGCCAGCACTGCAGTCCGAATAGAGACCCAGTACTTC

J: TRBJ1-2
V: TRBV7-2
size: few
D: .
CDR3: CASSLERGANYGYTF
DNA: TGTGCCAGCAGCTTAGAGAGGGGCGCGAACTATGGCTACACCTTC

J: TRBJ2-2
V: TRBV6-4
size: .
D: .
CDR3: CASSELSSEATGELFF
DNA: TGTGCCAGCAGTGAGTTGAGCTCGGAGGCCACCGGGGAGCTGTTTTTT

J: TRBJ2-3
V: TRBV11-2
size: .
D: TRBD2
CDR3: CASSLAGGPGTDTQYF
DNA: TGTGCCAGCAGCTTAGCGGGGGGGCCGGGCACAGATACGCAGTATTTT

J: TRBJ2-2
V: TRBV7-2
size: .
D: TRBD2
CDR3: CASSVGRILAGARELFF
DNA: TGTGCCAGCAGCGTGGGCCGTATCCTAGCGGGAGCTAGGGAGCTGTTTTTT

J: TRBJ2-1
V: TRBV12-5
size: .
D: TRBD2
CDR3: CASGLETSGRGYEQFF
DNA: TGTGCTAGTGGTCTCGAGACTAGCGGAAGGGGCTATGAGCAGTTCTTC

J: TRBJ2-7
V: TRBV5-5
size: many
D: .
CDR3: CASSVLVASTYEQYF
DNA: TGTGCCAGCAGTGTGTTGGTGGCCTCAACCTACGAGCAGTACTTC

J: TRBJ1-1
V: TRBV4-2
size: .
D: .
CDR3: CASSQIRTEAFF
DNA: TGTGCCAGCAGCCAAATCCGGACTGAAGCTTTCTTT

J: TRBJ1-1
V: TRBV5-1
size: .
D: TRBD1
CDR3: CASSLGAGTASPVTFF
DNA: TGCGCCAGCAGCTTGGGGGCCGGGACAGCATCTCCTGTTACTTTCTTT

J: TRBJ2-7
V: TRBV5-1
size: few
D: .
CDR3: CATCEGFQANEQYF
DNA: TGCGCCACATGTGAGGGGTTTCAAGCCAACGAGCAGTACTTC

J: TRBJ2-3
V: TRBV20-1
size: .
D: TRBD1
CDR3: CSARPDRGRTDTQYF
DNA: TGCAGTGCTAGACCGGACAGGGGTCGCACAGATACGCAGTATTTT